Only a few counts were recorded for the clone carrying this T cell receptor (beta chain). The source of the sample is a study of regulatory T cells in long-lasting Graves disease. Study-wide context: New Graves' disease cases had less than 3 months of antithyroid drugs.

Trimming removed 3 bases from V and 7 bases from J, with 13 bases in between. CDR3 length equals 14 residues. The germline gives CDR1 LNHDA, CDR2 SQIVND (reference sequence). The time point is: newly diagnosed GD, antithyroid drugs for less than 3 months. Extracted RNA from PBMCs served as the source of the TCR library. The authors built TCR beta libraries using iRepertoire HTBI primers and Arm-PCR of CDR3 regions. TCRdb re-called the multiplex PCR reads through MiXCR, storing one row per CDR3 protein. The repertoire holds hundreds of thousands of distinct CDR3 sequences, with 15% to 17% as singletons.

The specimen comprised peripheral blood mononuclear cells (PBMCs), sampled at new diagnosis, from a patient treated with antithyroid drugs. The chain combines TRBV19 with TRBJ2-1; a weak D match, TRBD1 (6 bases). This clonotype originated in a female donor with Graves disease. The CDR3: CASSIRHRVNEQFF. CDR3 in DNA: TGTGCCAGTAGTATTAGGCACAGGGTTAATGAGCAGTTCTTC.